This T cell receptor beta chain was identified in a study of vaccination and CD4 T cells after COVID-19. On the study more broadly: Investigators took post-vaccine samples a median approximately 72 days after dose two, within a range of 14 to 241.

The study sequenced cultured CD4+ T cell DNA using the Oncomine TCR Beta short-read assay. TCRdb fed the PCR reads into MiXCR, producing one record per CDR3 protein. The table lists some 11,000 distinct CDR3 sequences, 75% of them singletons. Deletions cut 3 bases from V and 4 bases from J, with 9 bases between. This CDR3 contains 13 residues. Germline V gene sequence: CDR1 MDHEN, CDR2 SYDVKM. A note on this clonotype: Its antigen is currently unknown.

Treatment reported: approximately 10-day PBMC culture with coronavirus spike peptide pools or control peptides (ViraFEST assay). Over 1.5 million PBMCs went into each well for culture with around 10 IU/ml IL-2 and 10 ug/ml peptide pools. This TCR came from a human donor who had recovered from COVID-19. The V gene is TRBV28, the J gene TRBJ1-1; D is unresolved. Sample: CD4+ T cells from blood, cultured in vitro. CDR3 loop: CASSFSGPTEAFF. In nucleotides, the CDR3 is TGTGCCAGCAGTTTCTCGGGTCCCACTGAAGCTTTCTTT.